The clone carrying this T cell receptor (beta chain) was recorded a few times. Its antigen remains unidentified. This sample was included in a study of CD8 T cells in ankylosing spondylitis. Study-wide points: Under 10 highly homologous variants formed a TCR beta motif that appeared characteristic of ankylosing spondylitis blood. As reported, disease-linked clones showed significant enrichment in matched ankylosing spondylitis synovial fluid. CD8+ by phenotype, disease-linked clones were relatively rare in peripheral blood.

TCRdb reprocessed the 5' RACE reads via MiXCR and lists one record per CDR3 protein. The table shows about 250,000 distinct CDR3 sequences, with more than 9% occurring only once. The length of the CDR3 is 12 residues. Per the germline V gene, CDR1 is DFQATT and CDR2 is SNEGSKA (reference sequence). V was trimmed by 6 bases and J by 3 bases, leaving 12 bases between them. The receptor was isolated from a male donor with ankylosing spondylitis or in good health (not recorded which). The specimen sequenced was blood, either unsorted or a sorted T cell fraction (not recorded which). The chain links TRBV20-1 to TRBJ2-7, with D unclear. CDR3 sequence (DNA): TGCAGTGCAACTAACCGGAACTACGAGCAGTACTTC. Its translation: CSATNRNYEQYF.